This T cell receptor (beta chain) was sequenced during a study of beta chain features in type 1 diabetes. Study results and caveats: People with Type 1 diabetes carried modestly yet significantly shorter TCRB CDR3s in all four CD4+ subsets. There was a possibility that cDNA sequencing over-represented cells with high TCR expression. Researchers caution that PCR might favor shorter templates, equally among patients and controls.

Germline V gene data show CDR1 as MGHDK and CDR2 as SYGVNS. The CDR3 has 16 amino acids. Trimming at V came to 6 bases and at J to 10 bases, leaving 16 bases not matched to a gene. This clone was counted a few times. The antigen remains undetermined. The isolated RNA, all of it, was reverse transcribed, so expressed TCRB transcripts were what got sequenced. TCRdb's table, derived via immunoSEQ multiplex PCR, lists solely in-frame clones and lacks some. The data hold about 900,000 clones, with 17% observed a single time. Based on CD45RO/CCR7/CD25/CD127/CD95/CD27, CD4+ regulatory, stem cell-like memory, naive and central memory cells were sorted.

The receptor comes from a woman between 18 and 30 years old in good health. The chain uses TRBV25-1 and TRBJ2-1; 9 nucleotides line up with TRBD2. Sequencing was done on a sample of naive CD4+ T cells from blood. CDR3 nucleotides: TGTGCCAGCAGCCGATCGCGACTAGCGGACGGTAAAGAGCAGTTCTTC. Translation gives CASSRSRLADGKEQFF.